The text below deals with one TCR beta chain. The germline CDR1 and CDR2 sequences are GTSNPN and SVGIG (reference sequence). This CDR3 has 15 amino acids. V trimming: 3 bases; J trimming: 4 bases; junction bases outside the gene matches: 4. Ages ranged from roughly 18 to 100 years, with residence in around 24 US areas. Grouping used clinical history reported by participants in a survey and questionnaire. Profiling relied on immunoSEQ multiplex PCR, and the TCRdb table lists in-frame clones only, not all of them. The sample yields 190,000 or so clones, around 85% seen once. The sample comes from a study of blood T cell repertoires in COVID-19. Study at large: Acute-phase and convalescent COVID-19 samples originated in the United States, Italy and Spain.

This chain links TRBV30 with TRBJ2-5; 14 positions match TRBD2. Sequencing was carried out using PBMCs or T cells enriched from blood (not recorded which). The receptor was isolated from a man aged 35-49 years who had recovered from COVID-19. The CDR3 sequence is CAWRGLAGEGETQYF. The CDR3 DNA is TGTGCCTGGAGGGGACTAGCGGGAGAGGGAGAGACCCAGTACTTC.